The 16 T cell receptor beta chains given below trace back to one sample, sequenced in a study of cytomegalovirus exposure and HLA in healthy donors. The protocol was immunoSEQ multiplex PCR, while the TCRdb copy is restricted to in-frame clones and leaves out a portion. The sample carries fewer than 300,000 clones, approximately 90% recorded once. Material for sequencing was PBMCs. These receptors originate from a young woman in good health and CMV-seronegative.

V usage is TRBV2 and J usage is TRBJ2-1; 12 nucleotides agree with TRBD2. Germline loops: CDR1 SNHLY, CDR2 FYNNEI. This CDR3 is 16 amino acids long. With V trimmed by 6 bases and J by 5 bases, 8 bases remained unmatched. The DNA for the CDR3 is TGTGCCAGCAGGCCCAAAACTAGCGGGAGGAACAATGAGCAGTTCTTC. Translation: CASRPKTSGRNNEQFF.

The chain is built from TRBV7-8 and TRBJ1-2; 7 bases fit TRBD1. J gave up 3 bases and V 3 bases, and 4 bases lay outside the gene matches. CDR1 is SGHVS and CDR2 is FQNEAQ in the germline V gene. The CDR3 has 14 amino acids. The CDR3 sequence: CASSLEQGYYGYTF. CDR3 bases: TGTGCCAGCAGCTTGGAACAGGGGTACTATGGCTACACCTTC.

This chain joins TRBV5-4 and TRBJ2-1; 7 nucleotides align to TRBD2. This CDR3 region has 15 residues. The V gene's germline CDR1 is SGHNT and CDR2 YYREEE (reference sequence). Unmatched junction bases numbered 2, after V lost 0 bases and J lost 2 bases. The CDR3 region has the DNA TGTGCCAGCAGCTTGGGCGGGAGTGCCTACAATGAGCAGTTCTTC. Its translation is CASSLGGSAYNEQFF.

The rearrangement links TRBV5-4 to TRBJ2-5; TRBD2 matches 9 bases. Germline CDR1 is SGHNT and CDR2 is YYREEE (reference sequence). V was clipped by 3 bases and J by 4 bases; unmatched bases: 7. The CDR3 is 15 residues long. DNA for the CDR3: TGTGCCAGCAGCTCCGGACTAGCGATTATAGAGACCCAGTACTTC. Encoded protein: CASSSGLAIIETQYF. Variable domain in full (rest from reference TRBV5-4 and TRBJ2-5): ETGVTQSPTHLIKTRGQQVTLRCSSQSGHNTVSWYQQALGQGPQFIFQYYREEENGRGNFPPRFSGLQFPNYSSELNVNALELDDSALYLCASSSGLAIIETQYFGPGTRLLVL.

This clone was detected ten times or more. This chain uses TRBV7-4 with TRBJ1-5; TRBD1 matches 7 bases. The V segment lost 5 bases and the J segment 0 bases; nucleotides outside the gene matches: 19. The germline V gene encodes CDR1 SGHVT and CDR2 SQSDAQ. The CDR3 has 20 amino acids. CDR3 DNA: TGTGCCAGCAGCCCCCAGATCGACAGGGAAGGGTACTATAGCAATCAGCCCCAGCATTTT. Its protein product is CASSPQIDREGYYSNQPQHF. Full variable domain (rest looked up from reference TRBV7-4 and TRBJ1-5): GAGVSQSPRYKVAKRGRDVALRCDSISGHVTLYWYRQTLGQGSEVLTYSQSDAQRDKSGRPSGRFSAERPERSVSTLKIQRTEQGDSAVYLCASSPQIDREGYYSNQPQHFGDGTRLSIL.

This chain links TRBV28 with TRBJ2-2; 9 positions agree with TRBD1. There are 16 residues in the CDR3. Trimming cost V 3 bases and J 4 bases; bases outside gene matches: 6. Germline V lookup: CDR1 MDHEN, CDR2 SYDVKM. CDR3 amino acids: CASSFSGTGITGELFF. In nucleotides, the CDR3 is TGTGCCAGCAGTTTTTCTGGGACAGGGATCACCGGGGAGCTGTTTTTT.

This chain links TRBV5-4 with TRBJ2-1; 11 bases line up with TRBD2. Looked up from germline, CDR1 is SGHNT and CDR2 is YYREEE (reference sequence). Unmatched junction bases numbered 10, after V lost 4 bases and J lost 7 bases. The CDR3 consists of 16 residues. The CDR3, as DNA: TGTGCCAGCAGCCTTAGCGGGAGGGCCCTCTATAATGAGCAGTTCTTC. Translation: CASSLSGRALYNEQFF. Combining the CDR3 with reference TRBV5-4 and TRBJ2-1 gives the whole variable domain ETGVTQSPTHLIKTRGQQVTLRCSSQSGHNTVSWYQQALGQGPQFIFQYYREEENGRGNFPPRFSGLQFPNYSSELNVNALELDDSALYLCASSLSGRALYNEQFFGPGTRLTVL.

V gene TRBV9 combines with J gene TRBJ2-1, with D tentatively TRBD2 (5 bases). Germline CDR1 is SGDLS and CDR2 is YYNGEE. CDR3 length: 14 residues. V lost 2 bases, J lost 0 bases, and 6 bases lay in between. CDR3 sequence reads: CASSVRGSYNEQFF. The CDR3 DNA follows: TGTGCCAGCAGCGTCCGGGGCTCCTACAATGAGCAGTTCTTC. The whole variable domain, remainder taken from reference TRBV9 and TRBJ2-1, is DSGVTQTPKHLITATGQRVTLRCSPRSGDLSVYWYQQSLDQGLQFLIQYYNGEERAKGNILERFSAQQFPDLHSELNLSSLELGDSALYFCASSVRGSYNEQFFGPGTRLTVL.

The CDR3 spells CASSEWGVGLAVNEQFF. CDR3 DNA sequence: TGTGCCAGCAGTGAATGGGGGGTAGGACTAGCGGTCAATGAGCAGTTCTTC. This chain uses TRBV25-1 with TRBJ2-1, with 10 positions matching TRBD2. The germline CDR1 and CDR2 sequences are MGHDK and SYGVNS. Trimming took 1 base from V and 6 from J; bases not matched to a gene: 9. This CDR3 has 17 amino acids.

The chain recombines TRBV14 with TRBJ2-7, with TRBD2 as a possible D gene (5 bases). Germline V gives CDR1 SGHDN, CDR2 FVKESK. The CDR3 loop spans 17 amino acids. Deletions cut 1 base from V and 5 bases from J, with 21 bases between. The CDR3 protein is CASSQGSRGRFGNEQYF. The CDR3, as DNA: TGTGCCAGCAGCCAAGGGTCGAGAGGGAGATTTGGCAACGAGCAGTACTTC.

The chain has TRBV19 and TRBJ1-1; 8 nucleotides agree with TRBD1. J was trimmed by 5 bases and V by 5 bases; bases with no gene match: 7. The germline V gene encodes CDR1 LNHDA and CDR2 SQIVND (reference sequence). The CDR3 is 14 residues long. The CDR3 coding sequence is TGTGCCAGTAGTTCTCAGGGGGCGCGAACTGAAGCTTTCTTT. Amino acid sequence: CASSSQGARTEAFF.

The rearrangement links TRBV28 to TRBJ2-5; TRBD2 matches 7 bases. Germline assignment: CDR1 MDHEN and CDR2 SYDVKM. V was pared by 8 bases and J by 0 bases, with 3 bases of the junction left unmatched. The CDR3 covers 13 residues. The CDR3 DNA reads TGTGCCAGCTGGGGGACTAACCAAGAGACCCAGTACTTC. Translating gives CASWGTNQETQYF.

This chain uses TRBV29-1 with TRBJ2-1, with a weak D call TRBD1 (5 bases). The CDR3 is made up of 13 amino acids. Germline values: CDR1 SQVTM, CDR2 ANQGSEA. Trimming left V 6 bases short and J 7 bases short, with 16 bases between. CDR3 region: CSVGFGAVNEQFF. The CDR3, as DNA: TGCAGCGTGGGGTTTGGGGCGGTGAATGAGCAGTTCTTC.

The chain uses TRBV7-8 and TRBJ2-3; TRBD1 agrees at 7 bases. This CDR3 has 14 amino acids. The germline V gene encodes CDR1 SGHVS and CDR2 FQNEAQ. V lost 5 bases, J lost 8 bases, and 10 bases stayed unmatched. The DNA of the CDR3 is TGTGCCAGCAGCGACAACAGGGGACAAGCTACGCAGTATTTT. Its translation: CASSDNRGQATQYF.

This chain's CDR3 is CASRMTESGYTF. The DNA for the CDR3 is TGTGCCAGCAGGATGACGGAGTCTGGCTACACCTTC. V is TRBV28 and J is TRBJ1-2; D ambiguous. CDR1 and CDR2 from the germline V gene are MDHEN and SYDVKM. V was cut by 6 bases and J by 7 bases, with 12 bases left in between. This CDR3 comprises 12 residues.

The chain is built from TRBV28 and TRBJ2-2; 8 bases are shared with TRBD2. With V trimmed by 4 bases and J by 4 bases, 11 bases remained unmatched. The CDR3 runs to 17 residues. Germline V gene data show CDR1 as MDHEN and CDR2 as SYDVKM. The CDR3, as DNA: TGTGCCAGCAGTTGGGCATGGGGCGGGGGGTCCACCGGGGAGCTGTTTTTT. It encodes CASSWAWGGGSTGELFF.